These 15 T cell receptor beta chains originate from one sample sequenced in a study of blood T cells in healthy people across ages. It was with a sample-barcoded 5' primer and a J-beta primer mix that a second PCR of roughly 7 to 12 cycles was run. MiXCR, applied by TCRdb to the 5' RACE reads, yields one record per CDR3 protein. The sample yields 1.8 million or so distinct CDR3 sequences, about two fifths seen once. Sequencing was carried out using blood. The receptors stem from a human donor in good health.

This clonotype occurred a few times. V is TRBV20-1 and J is TRBJ2-5; maybe TRBD2 (5 bases). V was trimmed by 1 base and J by 5 bases, leaving 17 bases between them. CDR1 and CDR2 from the germline V gene are DFQATT and SNEGSKA (reference sequence). CDR3 length: 15 amino acids. CDR3 sequence reads: CSARATRGLGETQYF. In nucleotides, the CDR3 is TGCAGTGCTAGAGCCACCAGAGGGCTAGGGGAGACCCAGTACTTC.

This clonotype was observed a few times. V is TRBV28 and J is TRBJ1-5, with D perhaps matching TRBD1 (6 bases). V lost 2 bases to trimming and J lost 3 bases, with 11 bases between them. The CDR3 runs to 15 residues. Germline V gene lookup returns CDR1 MDHEN and CDR2 SYDVKM. The CDR3 sequence: CASSLMSGVNQPQHF. CDR3 DNA: TGTGCCAGCAGTTTAATGTCAGGGGTCAATCAGCCCCAGCATTTT. Full variable domain (missing parts from reference TRBV28 and TRBJ1-5): DVKVTQSSRYLVKRTGEKVFLECVQDMDHENMFWYRQDPGLGLRLIYFSYDVKMKEKGDIPEGYSVSREKKERFSLILESASTNQTSMYLCASSLMSGVNQPQHFGDGTRLSIL.

The rearrangement uses TRBV7-8 and TRBJ2-3; perhaps TRBD2 as D (6 bases). The germline V gene has CDR1 SGHVS and CDR2 FQNEAQ. Deletions cut 3 bases from V and 0 bases from J, with 16 bases between. The CDR3 runs to 17 residues. In DNA form, the CDR3 reads TGTGCCAGCAGCTTTGCGGGGCCGGGGTTTAGCACAGATACGCAGTATTTT. Translating it yields CASSFAGPGFSTDTQYF. Complete variable domain (other parts from reference TRBV7-8 and TRBJ2-3): GAGVSQSPRYKVAKRGQDVALRCDPISGHVSLFWYQQALGQGPEFLTYFQNEAQLDKSGLPSDRFFAERPEGSVSTLKIQRTQQEDSAVYLCASSFAGPGFSTDTQYFGPGTRLTVL.

A few counts support this clonotype. The rearrangement joins TRBV6-5 to TRBJ2-3; D is possibly TRBD1 (5 bases). Germline V gene data show CDR1 as MNHEY and CDR2 as SVGAGI. Trimming stripped 4 bases from V and 2 bases from J, with 13 bases between. The CDR3 length is 15 residues. This CDR3 reads CASSSIDRHTDTQYF. The CDR3 DNA is TGTGCCAGCAGTTCAATTGACAGACACACAGATACGCAGTATTTT.

This clonotype was counted between two and nine times. The chain has TRBV6-6 and TRBJ2-3; 10 bases agree with TRBD2. With 5 bases clipped from V and 5 bases from J, the junction kept 7 bases outside the gene matches. This CDR3 contains 15 residues. Per germline, CDR1 MNHNY and CDR2 SVGAGI (reference sequence). CDR3: CASSPQRGGLDTQYF. CDR3 bases: TGTGCCAGCAGTCCCCAGCGGGGGGGCTTAGATACGCAGTATTTT.

This rearrangement joins TRBV29-1 to TRBJ2-1, with D unclear. This CDR3 is 14 amino acids long. Germline CDR1 and CDR2: SQVTM and ANQGSEA. Trimming shortened V by 4 bases and J by 0 bases, and 10 bases separated the two germline ends. In DNA, the CDR3 is TGCAGCGTTGGTGGGTGGAGCTCCTACAATGAGCAGTTCTTC. Protein sequence: CSVGGWSSYNEQFF.

This rearrangement joins TRBV7-2 to TRBJ1-1, with D unresolved. CDR3 length equals 13 residues. CDR1 is SGHTA, CDR2 FQGNSA, per germline. Trimming cost V 0 bases and J 5 bases, with 7 bases left between them. The CDR3 DNA reads TGTGCCAGCAGCTTAGCGTATCGGACTGAAGCTTTCTTT. Its translation is CASSLAYRTEAFF.

The chain couples TRBV4-3 to TRBJ2-5; the D is unclear. The CDR3 consists of 16 residues. Trimming pared 1 base from V and 0 bases from J, leaving 12 bases between. Germline V CDR1 and CDR2: LGHNA, YSLEER. The CDR3 loop reads CASSQGATRYQETQYF. CDR3 bases: TGCGCCAGCAGCCAAGGAGCCACCAGGTACCAAGAGACCCAGTACTTC.

This clonotype was counted a few times. This chain uses TRBV12-3 or TRBV12-4 with TRBJ2-4; possibly TRBD1 or TRBD2 for D (6 bases each). This CDR3 is built from 13 residues. V lost 3 bases and J 6 bases, leaving 9 bases between the germline ends. The CDR3 nucleotides are TGTGCCAGCAGTTTCGGGGGCAGAAACATTCAGTACTTC. The encoded protein is CASSFGGRNIQYF.

This chain joins TRBV6-6 and TRBJ2-2; D is possibly TRBD1 (5 bases). V lost 5 bases, J lost 5 bases, and 12 bases lay in between. The CDR3 runs to 14 residues. Germline V CDR1 and CDR2: MNHNY, SVGAGI (reference sequence). CDR3 amino acids: CASSARGETGELFF. The DNA of the CDR3 is TGTGCCAGCAGTGCAAGGGGTGAGACCGGGGAGCTGTTTTTT.

The chain combines TRBV20-1 with TRBJ2-3; tentatively, D is TRBD1 or TRBD2 (6 bases each). V gave up 1 base and J gave up 3 bases, with 11 bases separating them. Germline V gene sequence: CDR1 DFQATT, CDR2 SNEGSKA (reference sequence). The CDR3 runs 14 residues. The CDR3 DNA follows: TGCAGTGCTAGAGCGGGGGCGGCAACAGATACGCAGTATTTT. It yields the protein CSARAGAATDTQYF.

The V call is TRBV9, the J call TRBJ2-5; D may be TRBD2 (7 bases). V was clipped by 0 bases and J by 1 base, with 16 bases between them. The CDR3 covers 17 residues. Germline loops: CDR1 SGDLS, CDR2 YYNGEE. In DNA, the CDR3 is TGTGCCAGCAGCGTAGACGGGGGGCCCTCCTCCCAAGAGACCCAGTACTTC. Translated, it gives CASSVDGGPSSQETQYF. The variable domain in full, with the rest retrieved from reference TRBV9 and TRBJ2-5, is DSGVTQTPKHLITATGQRVTLRCSPRSGDLSVYWYQQSLDQGLQFLIQYYNGEERAKGNILERFSAQQFPDLHSELNLSSLELGDSALYFCASSVDGGPSSQETQYFGPGTRLLVL.

This clonotype appeared a few times. V usage is TRBV6-6 and J usage is TRBJ2-2, with D perhaps matching TRBD2 (5 bases). CDR3 length equals 17 residues. V lost 4 bases to trimming and J lost 6 bases, with 21 bases between them. CDR1 is MNHNY and CDR2 is SVGAGI in the germline V gene (reference sequence). The CDR3 loop reads CASSLYLSGLVPGELFF. The CDR3 DNA reads as TGTGCCAGCAGTTTGTATCTCTCGGGGTTGGTTCCCGGGGAGCTGTTTTTT.

V and J are TRBV5-1 and TRBJ2-2; possibly TRBD1 for D (5 bases). Germline V gene sequence: CDR1 SGHRS, CDR2 YFSETQ. There are 14 residues in the CDR3. V shed 4 bases and J shed 3 bases, with 10 bases lying between them. The CDR3 loop reads CASSLDIDTGELFF. The CDR3 coding sequence is TGCGCCAGCAGCCTGGACATAGACACCGGGGAGCTGTTTTTT.

In the case of this clonotype: Relative to the germline gene, one junction end is altered; a read error may explain this. This rearrangement joins TRBV4-2 to TRBJ2-2; no reliable D call. The germline gives CDR1 LGHNA, CDR2 YNFKEQ. This CDR3 is 15 amino acids long. CDR3 bases: TGTGCCAACAGCCAAGGGTCAGGGAACACCGGGGAGCTGTTTTTT. It encodes CANSQGSGNTGELFF.